These 32 T cell receptor beta chains share one sample of origin, sequenced in a study of metastatic and nonmetastatic thyroid tumors. TCRdb re-called the PCR reads via MiXCR. Found here are about 18,000 clones, approximately 28% of them singletons; the top ten hold approximately 25%. No treatment had been given to any patient before thyroid surgery. The material sequenced was tumor tissue. These receptors all stem from a male donor with papillary thyroid cancer or a benign thyroid nodule (not recorded which). Some clones in this sample may be carry-over from other donors' samples.

The rearrangement joins TRBV5-6 to TRBJ1-2, with 9 positions matching TRBD1. The V gene's germline CDR1 is SGHDT and CDR2 YYEEEE. The CDR3 runs 16 residues. This chain's CDR3 is CGSSVGQGEGFYGYTF. The DNA for the CDR3 is TGTGGAAGCAGCGTGGGACAGGGTGAGGGTTTTTATGGCTACACCTTC.

The chain uses TRBV5-1 and TRBJ1-5, with D unclear. The CDR3 is 13 residues long. V lost 3 bases and J lost 3, with 7 bases in between. The germline gives CDR1 SGHRS, CDR2 YFSETQ. The CDR3 here is CASSSGDNQPQHF. The CDR3 DNA reads as TGCGCCAGCAGCTCCGGGGACAATCAGCCCCAGCATTTT.

Relative to its sample, this clone is medium-sized. This chain joins TRBV14 and TRBJ1-2, with D uncertain. CDR3 size: 14 residues. Per germline, CDR1 SGHDN and CDR2 FVKESK. V was cut by 2 bases and J by 4 bases, with 11 bases left in between. The CDR3: CASSQFRTRYGYTF. The CDR3, as DNA: TGTGCCAGCAGCCAATTCCGCACCCGCTATGGCTACACCTTC.

The chain uses TRBV5-1 and TRBJ2-1; no reliable D call. The CDR3 length is 15 residues. The germline V and J ends were trimmed by 0 bases and 0 bases, with 7 bases remaining between them. Germline V CDR1 and CDR2: SGHRS, YFSETQ. The CDR3 spells CASSLGGSSYNEQFF. CDR3 sequence (DNA): TGCGCCAGCAGCTTGGGCGGTAGCTCCTACAATGAGCAGTTCTTC.

This clone was counted many times. The rearrangement links TRBV2 to TRBJ2-3; no clear D gene. This CDR3 is built from 13 residues. Germline values: CDR1 SNHLY, CDR2 FYNNEI. Trimming removed 2 bases from V and 8 bases from J, with 11 bases in between. CDR3 sequence: CASSESGVGTQYF. CDR3 sequence (DNA): TGTGCCAGCAGTGAATCTGGGGTCGGTACGCAGTATTTT.

There are many counts of this clone. A clone one base away is much larger, so this may be a read error. Within the sample, other DNA sequences also encode this same CDR3. The chain recombines TRBV19 with TRBJ2-3, with 9 bases aligning to TRBD2. After removal of 3 bases from V and 0 bases from J, the junction contained 1 base not matched to a gene. This CDR3 has 15 amino acids. Germline assignment: CDR1 LNHDA and CDR2 SQIVND (reference sequence). CDR3 in DNA: TGTGCCAGTAGTATGGCGGGGGGGAGCACAGATACGCAGTATTTT. It encodes CASSMAGGSTDTQYF.

The chain combines TRBV9 with TRBJ1-1; 10 bases map to TRBD1. The junction had 7 bases not matched to a gene; V was cut back by 3 bases and J by 5 bases. The V gene's germline CDR1 is SGDLS and CDR2 YYNGEE. The CDR3 length is 15 residues. The CDR3 protein is CASSAPGTGVTEAFF. CDR3 in DNA: TGTGCCAGCAGCGCCCCCGGGACAGGGGTTACTGAAGCTTTCTTT.

By share, this clone ranks as medium-sized (0.01 to 0.1%). This rearrangement joins TRBV5-1 to TRBJ1-5, with TRBD1 matching over 8 bases. With 0 bases clipped from V and 5 bases from J, the junction kept 4 bases outside the gene matches. Looked up from germline, CDR1 is SGHRS and CDR2 is YFSETQ. This CDR3 is 15 amino acids long. CDR3 loop: CASSLDGTGDQPQHF. The CDR3 coding sequence is TGCGCCAGCAGCTTGGATGGGACAGGAGATCAGCCCCAGCATTTT. Looking up the rest from reference TRBV5-1 and TRBJ1-5 gives the full variable domain: KAGVTQTPRYLIKTRGQQVTLSCSPISGHRSVSWYQQTPGQGLQFLFEYFSETQRNKGNFPGRFSGRQFSNSRSEMNVSTLELGDSALYLCASSLDGTGDQPQHFGDGTRLSIL.

The chain recombines TRBV4-2 with TRBJ1-4, with TRBD1 matching 8 bases. Germline trimming cut 1 base from V and 6 bases from J; bases unmatched to any gene: 7. Germline V gene lookup returns CDR1 LGHNA and CDR2 YNFKEQ. The CDR3 consists of 16 residues. Written as DNA, the CDR3 is TGTGCCAGCAGCCAAGCCCTCGGACAGGGCGATGAAAAACTGTTTTTT. As protein: CASSQALGQGDEKLFF.

This clone was detected many times. Other DNA sequences of this sample code for an identical CDR3. Written as DNA, the CDR3 is TGTGCCAGCAGCTTAACTGGGACAGCGGAAGCTTTCTTT. Encoded protein: CASSLTGTAEAFF. V gene TRBV7-3 combines with J gene TRBJ1-1; 7 nucleotides agree with TRBD1. The CDR3 consists of 13 residues. Germline CDR1 SGHTA, CDR2 FQGTGA. J lost 8 bases, V lost 0 bases, and 3 bases had no gene match.

This clone was seen only a few times. V usage is TRBV10-3 and J usage is TRBJ2-7, with TRBD2 matching over 8 bases. Germline V gene lookup returns CDR1 ENHRY and CDR2 SYGVKD. The CDR3 contains 14 residues. The trim removed 3 bases at V and 7 bases at J, leaving 8 bases unmatched. The CDR3 reads CAISDVGGRWEQYV. The CDR3, as DNA: TGTGCCATCAGTGATGTTGGCGGGAGGTGGGAGCAGTACGTC.

CDR3 in DNA: TGTGCCAGCAGCCCGGTTTTGGGCCCTACCGGGGAGCTGTTTTTT. This codes for CASSPVLGPTGELFF. This sequence joins TRBV7-2 and TRBJ2-2; D uncertain. The ends were cut back, 5 bases at V and 5 bases at J, with 15 bases in the middle. This CDR3 region has 15 residues. The germline CDR1 and CDR2 sequences are SGHTA and FQGNSA.

This clone was counted at least ten times. The chain couples TRBV20-1 to TRBJ2-5; 9 positions agree with TRBD2. The V and J ends lost 2 bases and 3 bases, in that order; junction bases with no gene match: 7. This CDR3 contains 15 residues. CDR1 is DFQATT, CDR2 SNEGSKA, per germline (reference sequence). The DNA for the CDR3 is TGCAGTGCTAGAAGCCTAGCGGGATGGGAAGAGACCCAGTACTTC. As protein: CSARSLAGWEETQYF.

V and J are TRBV11-2 and TRBJ2-1; D may be TRBD2 (6 bases). V was trimmed by 1 base and J by 7 bases, leaving 17 bases between them. The CDR3 consists of 16 residues. The germline gives CDR1 SGHAT, CDR2 FQNNGV. CDR3 in amino acids: CASSLGGGLTLNEQFF. The CDR3 DNA is TGTGCCAGCAGCTTAGGTGGCGGACTAACCTTGAATGAGCAGTTCTTC.

Concerning this clone: At one end, the junction sequence differs from germline, possibly due to a read error. The rearrangement joins TRBV4-3 to TRBJ2-7, with D possibly TRBD2 on 5 matching bases. Germline V gene data show CDR1 as LGHNA and CDR2 as YSLEER. This CDR3 contains 17 residues. For the CDR3, the DNA is TGCGCCAGCAGCCACGAACTCGCGTCCAGAGGCGACTACCAGCAGTACTTC. Encoded protein: CASSHELASRGDYQQYF.

In this sample, this clone turned up a few times. The V and J genes are TRBV6-1 and TRBJ2-7, with TRBD2 matching over 11 bases. The CDR3 contains 14 residues. Germline V lookup: CDR1 MNHNS, CDR2 SASEGT. J gave up 3 bases and V 6 bases, and 4 bases lay outside the gene matches. CDR3 amino acids: CASRVAGGSYEQYF. The CDR3 nucleotides are TGTGCCAGCAGGGTAGCGGGAGGGAGCTACGAGCAGTACTTC.

This clone was picked up many times. J is TRBJ2-5 and V is TRBV2; 10 bases line up with TRBD2. Per the germline V gene, CDR1 is SNHLY and CDR2 is FYNNEI. The CDR3 is made up of 14 amino acids. Germline trimming cut 9 bases from V and 4 bases from J; bases unmatched to any gene: 8. The CDR3, as DNA: TGTGCCAGAGGGAGCGGGGGGGCAGGAGAGACCCAGTACTTC. Its translation is CARGSGGAGETQYF.

Here the CDR3 DNA reads TGCAGTGCTAGAGATCCGGACATGTCCTACGAGCAGTACTTC. Residues: CSARDPDMSYEQYF. V usage is TRBV20-1 and J usage is TRBJ2-7; a possible D gene is TRBD1 (5 bases). The V end lost 0 bases, the J end lost 1 base, and 10 bases lay between the germline ends. CDR1 and CDR2 from the germline V gene are DFQATT and SNEGSKA (reference sequence). The CDR3 spans 14 residues.

This chain connects TRBV29-1 to TRBJ2-1; a possible D gene is TRBD1 (6 bases). Germline loops: CDR1 SQVTM, CDR2 ANQGSEA. Trimming cost V 6 bases and J 5 bases, with 14 bases left between them. The CDR3 has 13 amino acids. The CDR3 DNA reads TGCAGCGTCAGAAAGGGGACAAACAATGAGCAGTTCTTC. Protein: CSVRKGTNNEQFF.

This clone appeared many times. The chain recombines TRBV5-6 with TRBJ2-5; 12 bases align to TRBD2. The CDR3 has 15 residues. Unmatched junction bases numbered 1, after V lost 4 bases and J lost 0 bases. CDR1 and CDR2 from the germline V gene are SGHDT and YYEEEE. CDR3 region: CASSTSGGNQETQYF. The CDR3 nucleotides are TGTGCCAGCAGCACTAGCGGGGGGAACCAAGAGACCCAGTACTTC.

This clone was seen ten or more times. The chain joins TRBV4-1 to TRBJ2-5, with D perhaps being TRBD1 or TRBD2 (5 bases each). The CDR3 runs 13 residues. From germline, CDR1 is MGHRA and CDR2 YSYEKL. Trimming took 1 base from V and 5 from J, leaving 8 bases between them. Here the CDR3 DNA reads TGCGCCAGCAGCCAAGTCGAGGGGGAGACCCAGTACTTC. Residues: CASSQVEGETQYF.

This clone was detected many times. A single base separates this from a much larger clone, so it may be a read error. Other nucleotide sequences in the sample specify the same CDR3. The gene calls are TRBV7-9 and TRBJ1-6; D remains ambiguous. V lost 8 bases and J lost 3, with 14 bases in between. The germline V gene has CDR1 SEHNR and CDR2 FQNEAQ (reference sequence). There are 15 residues in the CDR3. CDR3 protein: CASDPMESYNSPLHF. The CDR3 nucleotides are TGTGCCAGCGATCCGATGGAAAGCTATAATTCACCCCTCCACTTT.

This clone came up many times. The chain combines TRBV5-4 with TRBJ2-7, with D possibly TRBD1 on 7 matching bases. This CDR3 contains 13 residues. Germline CDR1 and CDR2: SGHNT and YYREEE (reference sequence). Trimming took off 4 bases at V and 7 bases at J, with 15 bases between the two ends. CDR3 bases: TGTGCCAGCAGCAGACAGGGACTCACAGAGCAGTACTTC. Translated, it gives CASSRQGLTEQYF.

This clone showed up just a few times. The rearrangement joins TRBV9 to TRBJ2-1; the match to TRBD2 covers 9 bases. V was pared by 0 bases and J by 6 bases, with 4 bases of the junction left unmatched. This CDR3 is 15 amino acids long. CDR1 SGDLS and CDR2 YYNGEE come from the germline V gene. CDR3 residues: CASSVGGLAINEQFF. The DNA of the CDR3 is TGTGCCAGCAGCGTAGGGGGACTAGCAATCAATGAGCAGTTCTTC. Variable domain in full (rest from reference TRBV9 and TRBJ2-1): DSGVTQTPKHLITATGQRVTLRCSPRSGDLSVYWYQQSLDQGLQFLIQYYNGEERAKGNILERFSAQQFPDLHSELNLSSLELGDSALYFCASSVGGLAINEQFFGPGTRLTVL.

The DNA for the CDR3 is TGCGCCAGCAGCCCGACAGGTGTGAGCACAGATACGCAGTATTTT. Its translation is CASSPTGVSTDTQYF. J is TRBJ2-3 and V is TRBV5-1; weak D call: TRBD1 (6 bases). This CDR3 has 15 amino acids. Germline values: CDR1 SGHRS, CDR2 YFSETQ. The V end lost 4 bases, the J end lost 0 bases, and 12 bases lay between the germline ends. The whole variable domain, remainder taken from reference TRBV5-1 and TRBJ2-3, is KAGVTQTPRYLIKTRGQQVTLSCSPISGHRSVSWYQQTPGQGLQFLFEYFSETQRNKGNFPGRFSGRQFSNSRSEMNVSTLELGDSALYLCASSPTGVSTDTQYFGPGTRLTVL.

The chain links TRBV4-1 to TRBJ1-1, with D unclear. Germline V gene data show CDR1 as MGHRA and CDR2 as YSYEKL. Deletions cut 0 bases from V and 0 bases from J, with 5 bases between. This CDR3 is 14 amino acids long. The DNA of the CDR3 is TGCGCCAGCAGCCAAGACAGCTTGAACACTGAAGCTTTCTTT. Protein sequence: CASSQDSLNTEAFF.

This clone was seen ten or more times. The chain carries TRBV6-1 and TRBJ1-4; perhaps TRBD1 as D (5 bases). The V end was cut by 3 bases, the J end by 8 bases, with 13 bases between. CDR3 size: 14 residues. CDR1 is MNHNS and CDR2 is SASEGT in the germline V gene. CDR3 loop: CASSDRATVEKLFF. The CDR3 DNA reads as TGTGCCAGCAGTGACAGGGCTACCGTGGAAAAACTGTTTTTT.

This clone was seen at least ten times. The CDR3 spells CASSLASFTSTDTQYF. CDR3 coding DNA: TGTGCCAGCAGCTTAGCGTCGTTCACTAGCACAGATACGCAGTATTTT. The gene calls are TRBV7-2 and TRBJ2-3; no clear D. The germline CDR1 and CDR2 sequences are SGHTA and FQGNSA. V was pared by 0 bases and J by 0 bases, with 10 bases between. This CDR3 comprises 16 residues.

This clone was seen repeatedly, ten times or more. This chain links TRBV19 with TRBJ2-1, with D possibly called TRBD1 or TRBD2 (5 bases each). CDR3 size: 13 residues. V gave up 5 bases and J gave up 10 bases, with 15 bases separating them. CDR1 and CDR2 (germline): LNHDA, SQIVND (reference sequence). The CDR3 sequence: CASSPGPRGEQFF. DNA of the CDR3: TGTGCCAGTAGTCCGGGACCAAGGGGCGAGCAGTTCTTC.

This clone was seen only a few times. In nucleotides, the CDR3 is TGTGCCAGCAGCTTACATATTCCCGGGACAGGGGACTATGGCTACACCTTC. This sequence encodes CASSLHIPGTGDYGYTF. The chain is built from TRBV6-2 or TRBV6-3 and TRBJ1-2; 10 positions match TRBD1. Germline V CDR1 and CDR2: MNHEY, SVGEGT. Losses at the gene ends were 6 bases for V and 3 bases for J; bases not matched to a gene: 13. The CDR3 sequence is 17 residues long.

This clone occurred many times. This chain joins TRBV7-3 and TRBJ1-1; D unclear. This CDR3 has 14 residues. Germline loops: CDR1 SGHTA, CDR2 FQGTGA. V lost 2 bases and J 5 bases, leaving 12 bases between the germline ends. The CDR3 nucleotides are TGTGCCAGCAGCTTATCGGGATTGTGGACTGAAGCTTTCTTT. Translated: CASSLSGLWTEAFF.

The table lists this clone with a few counts. The rearrangement uses TRBV5-8 and TRBJ1-4, with D possibly TRBD1 on 6 matching bases. The V and J ends lost 1 base and 6 bases respectively, with 10 bases between them. The CDR3 extends over 14 amino acids. CDR1 SGHTS and CDR2 YDEGEE come from the germline V gene. The CDR3 sequence: CASSLSGQHEKLFF. In nucleotides, the CDR3 is TGTGCCAGCAGCTTGAGCGGACAGCATGAAAAACTGTTTTTT.